This TCR beta chain originates from a study of technical replicates of blood from several donors. With 8 bases removed from V and 2 bases from J, the gap between germline ends came to 22 bases. This CDR3 comprises 16 residues. Germline CDR1 reads LGHNT; CDR2 reads FRNRAP. Data came from immunoSEQ multiplex PCR; TCRdb stores just in-frame clones and leaves some out. In the table there are some 60,000 clones, around 92% of which are singletons. Sequenced material: PBMCs. This sequence was found in a human donor in good health. Some clones in this sample may be carry-over from other donors' samples. This chain joins TRBV12-5 and TRBJ2-7; possible D gene TRBD1, 6 bases. The CDR3 spells CASLLRTGTITYEQYF. For the CDR3, the DNA is TGTGCTAGTCTATTACGAACCGGGACAATAACCTACGAGCAGTACTTC.